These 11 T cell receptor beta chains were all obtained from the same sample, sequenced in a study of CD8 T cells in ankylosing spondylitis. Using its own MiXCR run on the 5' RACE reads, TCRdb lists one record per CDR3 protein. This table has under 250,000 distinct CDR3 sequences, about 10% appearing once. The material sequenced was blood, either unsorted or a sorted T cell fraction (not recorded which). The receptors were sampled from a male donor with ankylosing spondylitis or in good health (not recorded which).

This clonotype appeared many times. As DNA, the CDR3 is TGTGCCAGCAGCCGGGACCAAACCCCCTCACCCCTCCACTTT. The encoded protein is CASSRDQTPSPLHF. This chain connects TRBV5-5 to TRBJ1-6, with D perhaps TRBD1 (5 bases). Germline CDR1 and CDR2: SGHKS and YYEKEE (reference sequence). This CDR3 spans 14 amino acids. Between the trimmed V and J ends, which lost 4 bases and 10 bases, there was a span of 15 bases.

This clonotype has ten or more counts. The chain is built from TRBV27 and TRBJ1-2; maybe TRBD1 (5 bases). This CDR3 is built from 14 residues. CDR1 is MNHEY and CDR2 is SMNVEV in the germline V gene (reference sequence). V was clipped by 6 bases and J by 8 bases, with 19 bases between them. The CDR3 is CASSSQGGQVGYTF. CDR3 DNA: TGTGCCAGCAGCTCTCAGGGAGGCCAAGTAGGCTACACCTTC.

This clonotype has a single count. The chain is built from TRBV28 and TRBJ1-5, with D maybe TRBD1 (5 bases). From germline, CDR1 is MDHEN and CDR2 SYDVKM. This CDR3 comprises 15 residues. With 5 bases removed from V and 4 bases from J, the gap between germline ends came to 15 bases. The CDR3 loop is CASSGGRQNNQPQHF. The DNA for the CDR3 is TGTGCCAGCAGTGGGGGGAGACAGAATAATCAGCCCCAGCATTTT. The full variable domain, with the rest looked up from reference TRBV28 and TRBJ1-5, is DVKVTQSSRYLVKRTGEKVFLECVQDMDHENMFWYRQDPGLGLRLIYFSYDVKMKEKGDIPEGYSVSREKKERFSLILESASTNQTSMYLCASSGGRQNNQPQHFGDGTRLSIL.

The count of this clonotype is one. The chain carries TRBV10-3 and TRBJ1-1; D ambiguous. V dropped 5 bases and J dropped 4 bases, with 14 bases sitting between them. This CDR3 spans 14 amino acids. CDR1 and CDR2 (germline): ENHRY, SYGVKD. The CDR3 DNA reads TGTGCCATCAGTCCCGGTGGGGAATCCACTGAAGCTTTCTTT. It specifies CAISPGGESTEAFF.

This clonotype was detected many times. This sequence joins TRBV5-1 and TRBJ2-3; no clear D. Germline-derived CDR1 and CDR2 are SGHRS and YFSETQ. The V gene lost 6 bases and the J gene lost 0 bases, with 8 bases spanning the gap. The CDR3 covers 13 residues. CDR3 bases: TGCGCCAGCAATTCCCCTAGCACAGATACGCAGTATTTT. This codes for CASNSPSTDTQYF.

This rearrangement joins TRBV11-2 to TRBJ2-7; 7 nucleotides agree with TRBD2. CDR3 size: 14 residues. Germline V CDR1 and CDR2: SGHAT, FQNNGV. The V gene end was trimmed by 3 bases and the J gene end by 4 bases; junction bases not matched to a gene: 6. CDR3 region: CASSLRLAAYEQYF. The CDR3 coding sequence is TGTGCCAGCAGCTTGCGACTAGCCGCTTACGAGCAGTACTTC. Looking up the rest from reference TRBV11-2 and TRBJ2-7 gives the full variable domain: EAGVAQSPRYKIIEKRQSVAFWCNPISGHATLYWYQQILGQGPKLLIQFQNNGVVDDSQLPKDRFSAERLKGVDSTLKIQPAKLEDSAVYLCASSLRLAAYEQYFGPGTRLTVT.

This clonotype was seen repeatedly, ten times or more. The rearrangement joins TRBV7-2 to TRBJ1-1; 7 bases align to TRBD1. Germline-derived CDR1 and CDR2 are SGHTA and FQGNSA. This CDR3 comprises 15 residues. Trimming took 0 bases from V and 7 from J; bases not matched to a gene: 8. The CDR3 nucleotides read TGTGCCAGCAGCTTAGCGGGACAGTTAACCGATGAAGCTTTCTTT. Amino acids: CASSLAGQLTDEAFF.

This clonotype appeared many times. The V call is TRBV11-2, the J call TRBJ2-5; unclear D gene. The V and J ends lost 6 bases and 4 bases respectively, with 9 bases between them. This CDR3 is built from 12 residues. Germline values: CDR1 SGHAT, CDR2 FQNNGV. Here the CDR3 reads CASSLRGETQYF. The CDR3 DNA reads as TGTGCCAGCAGTTTACGCGGAGAGACCCAGTACTTC.

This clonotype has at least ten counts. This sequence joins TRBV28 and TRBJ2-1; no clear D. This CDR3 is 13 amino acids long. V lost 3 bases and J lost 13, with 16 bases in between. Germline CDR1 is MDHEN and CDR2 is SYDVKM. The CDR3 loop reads CASSFVGAETQFF. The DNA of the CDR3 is TGTGCCAGCAGTTTTGTCGGTGCAGAGACACAGTTCTTC. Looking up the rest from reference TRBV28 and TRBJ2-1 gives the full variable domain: DVKVTQSSRYLVKRTGEKVFLECVQDMDHENMFWYRQDPGLGLRLIYFSYDVKMKEKGDIPEGYSVSREKKERFSLILESASTNQTSMYLCASSFVGAETQFFGPGTRLTVL.

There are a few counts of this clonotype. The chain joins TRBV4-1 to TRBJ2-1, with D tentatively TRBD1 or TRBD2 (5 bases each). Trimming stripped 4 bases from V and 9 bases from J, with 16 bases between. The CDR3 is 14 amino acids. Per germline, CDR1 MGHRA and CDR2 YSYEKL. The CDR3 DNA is TGCGCCAGCAGCCCCGGGACCCCCCCCAGTGAGCAGTTCTTC. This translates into CASSPGTPPSEQFF.

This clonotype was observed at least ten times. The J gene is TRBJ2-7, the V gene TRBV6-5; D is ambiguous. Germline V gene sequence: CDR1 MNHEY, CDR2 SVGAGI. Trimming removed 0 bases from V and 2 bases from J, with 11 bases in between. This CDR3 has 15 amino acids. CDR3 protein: CASSYSTMTTYEQYF. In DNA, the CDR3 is TGTGCCAGCAGTTACTCGACAATGACAACCTACGAGCAGTACTTC.